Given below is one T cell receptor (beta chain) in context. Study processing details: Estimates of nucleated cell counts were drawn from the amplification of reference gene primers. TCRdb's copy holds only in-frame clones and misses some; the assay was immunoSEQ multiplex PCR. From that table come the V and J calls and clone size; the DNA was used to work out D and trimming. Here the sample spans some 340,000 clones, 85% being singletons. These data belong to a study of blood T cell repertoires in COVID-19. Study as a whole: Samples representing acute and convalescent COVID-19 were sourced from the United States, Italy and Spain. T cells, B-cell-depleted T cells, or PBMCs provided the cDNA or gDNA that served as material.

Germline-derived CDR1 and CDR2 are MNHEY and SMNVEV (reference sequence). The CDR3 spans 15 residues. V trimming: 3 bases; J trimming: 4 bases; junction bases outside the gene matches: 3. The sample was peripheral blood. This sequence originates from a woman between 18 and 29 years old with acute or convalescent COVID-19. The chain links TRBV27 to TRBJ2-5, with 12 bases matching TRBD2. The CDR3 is CASSFLAGGRETQYF. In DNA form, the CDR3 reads TGTGCCAGCAGTTTTCTAGCGGGAGGGAGAGAGACCCAGTACTTC.